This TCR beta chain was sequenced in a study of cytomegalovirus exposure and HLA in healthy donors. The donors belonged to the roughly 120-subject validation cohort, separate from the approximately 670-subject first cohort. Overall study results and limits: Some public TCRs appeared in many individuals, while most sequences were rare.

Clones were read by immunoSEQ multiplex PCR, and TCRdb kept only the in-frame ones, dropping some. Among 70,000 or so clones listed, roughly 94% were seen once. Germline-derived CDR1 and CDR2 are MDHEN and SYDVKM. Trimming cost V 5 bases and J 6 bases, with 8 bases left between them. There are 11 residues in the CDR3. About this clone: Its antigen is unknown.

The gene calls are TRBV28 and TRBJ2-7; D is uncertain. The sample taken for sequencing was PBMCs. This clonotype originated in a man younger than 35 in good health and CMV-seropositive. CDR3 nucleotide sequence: TGTGCCAGCAGTCGCACACGCGAGCAGTACTTC. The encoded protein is CASSRTREQYF.